These 7 T cell receptor beta chains were sequenced from one sample in a study of molecular identifiers for immune sequencing clone quantification. Using its own MiXCR run on the PCR reads, TCRdb lists one record per CDR3 protein. The repertoire holds about 640,000 distinct CDR3 sequences, with 20% as singletons. The sample consisted of naive CD8+ T cells from blood, with Jurkat cell RNA spiked in. As for subset: FACS-sorted CD8+CD4-CCR7+CD45RA+ naive T cells. The receptors come from a human donor in good health. Some libraries in this study had Jurkat cell RNA spiked in.

This clonotype was observed at least ten times. The genes are TRBV20-1 and TRBJ2-5; 12 nucleotides match TRBD2. Per germline, CDR1 DFQATT and CDR2 SNEGSKA (reference sequence). CDR3 length: 16 amino acids. The J segment lost 4 bases and the V segment lost 1 base, leaving 7 bases of the junction unmatched. The CDR3 nucleotides read TGCAGTGCTAGAGGCCCCCGACTAGCGGGGGCAGAGACCCAGTACTTC. It encodes CSARGPRLAGAETQYF.

The table lists this clonotype with a few counts. V and J are TRBV7-9 and TRBJ2-7, with 12 nucleotides matching TRBD2. The J segment lost 4 bases and the V segment lost 3 bases, leaving 4 bases of the junction unmatched. CDR3 length equals 15 residues. Germline assignment: CDR1 SEHNR and CDR2 FQNEAQ (reference sequence). The CDR3 bases are TGTGCCAGCAGCTTCTGGACTAGCGGGATGTACGAGCAGTACTTC. Protein sequence: CASSFWTSGMYEQYF.

Comment on this clonotype: A clone one base away is much larger, so this may be a read error. The CDR3 coding sequence is TGCAGTGCTCAGTACTCTGCATCCTACGAGCAGTACTTC. It is translated as CSAQYSASYEQYF. The V call is TRBV20-1, the J call TRBJ2-7; D remains ambiguous. CDR1 DFQATT and CDR2 SNEGSKA come from the germline V gene (reference sequence). The V end was cut by 5 bases, the J end by 1 base, with 12 bases between. This CDR3 has 13 residues.

J is TRBJ1-1 and V is TRBV19; 7 bases agree with TRBD1. With V trimmed by 6 bases and J by 8 bases, 15 bases remained unmatched. Germline loops: CDR1 LNHDA, CDR2 SQIVND (reference sequence). This CDR3 is 15 amino acids long. CDR3 nucleotides: TGTGCCAGTAGCCCCCCCGTCCTTGGGACAGACGAAGCTTTCTTT. It is translated as CASSPPVLGTDEAFF.

This clonotype has more than one count but fewer than ten. A much more abundant neighbour one base away suggests this may be a read error. The chain combines TRBV10-3 with TRBJ2-7; 7 positions agree with TRBD1. With 0 bases clipped from V and 0 bases from J, the junction kept 8 bases outside the gene matches. Germline V lookup: CDR1 ENHRY, CDR2 SYGVKD. The length of the CDR3 is 17 residues. The CDR3 DNA is TGTGCCATCAGTGAGTCTGACAGGGCCCCCAGCTCCTACGAGCAGTACTTC. Protein sequence: CAISESDRAPSSYEQYF.

Remarks on this clonotype: A single base separates this from a much larger clone, so it may be a read error. The V and J genes are TRBV4-1 and TRBJ2-5; D is uncertain. The CDR3 spans 12 residues. Germline lookup yields CDR1 MGHRA and CDR2 YSYEKL. CDR3 sequence: CACSQDGGTQYF. In DNA, the CDR3 is TGCGCCTGCAGCCAAGATGGCGGGACCCAGTACTTC.

This clonotype was counted ten times or more. The chain employs TRBV19 and TRBJ2-1; D not resolved. Trimming stripped 9 bases from V and 0 bases from J, with 9 bases between. The CDR3 runs to 13 residues. Per germline, CDR1 LNHDA and CDR2 SQIVND (reference sequence). The CDR3 DNA reads as TGTGCCAGCCAGACCAGCTCCTACAATGAGCAGTTCTTC. Protein: CASQTSSYNEQFF.